This TCR beta chain derives from a study of T cells after yellow fever vaccination. TCRdb processed the 5' RACE reads anew with MiXCR; each CDR3 protein has one entry. The data hold roughly 310,000 distinct CDR3 sequences, with 8.5% to 9% observed a single time. V lost 6 bases and J lost 7; bases outside the gene matches: 9. Germline V CDR1 and CDR2: LNHDA, SQIVND (reference sequence). The CDR3 consists of 15 residues. This clonotype was recorded a few times. This specimen consisted of PBMCs, obtained on the day of the first yellow fever vaccination. This TCR was recovered from a young man who received the YFV17D yellow fever vaccine. This chain links TRBV19 with TRBJ2-2, with 9 nucleotides matching TRBD1. The CDR3 DNA reads TGTGCCAGTAGGACAGGGGGAGTTTGGGGCGGGGAGCTGTTTTTT. This codes for CASRTGGVWGGELFF. The full variable domain, with the rest looked up from reference TRBV19 and TRBJ2-2, is DGGITQSPKYLFRKEGQNVTLSCEQNLNHDAMYWYRQDPGQGLRLIYYSQIVNDFQKGDIAEGYSVSREKKESFPLTVTSAQKNPTAFYLCASRTGGVWGGELFFGEGSRLTVL.